This T cell receptor beta chain emerged from a study of beta chain features in type 1 diabetes (dated by TCRdb to the late 2010s). For the study in its entirety: Mean age, gender distribution, total cell number and subset yield did not differ between patients and healthy donors. Across all samples, approximately 98,000,000 sorted cells were examined, and cell number per subset correlated strongly with RNA yield. The study compared the TCRB repertoires of sorted circulating CD4+ T cell subsets in recently diagnosed type 1 diabetes patients with those in matched healthy donors. Regulatory and stem cell-like memory subsets were isolated from only 8 patients and 8 healthy donors, whereas naive and central memory subsets came from all 30 or so donors.

What the research found in general, with its limitations: Naive, central memory and regulatory TCRB repertoires appeared more similar among patients than among healthy donors. Patients with type 1 diabetes made fewer insertions and deleted more nucleotides at VDJ recombination sites, implying thymic rearrangement abnormalities. PCR might favor shorter templates, but patient and control samples were amplified and corrected together, so any skew would affect both groups equally. A moderate but significant shortening of TCRB CDR3 length was observed in type 1 diabetes patients in all four CD4+ subsets. Because small numbers of individuals were included in the HLA sub-analyses, any influence of HLA type on TCRB rearrangement was left unresolved. Because cDNA was sequenced instead of genomic DNA, highly expressing activated cells could be over-represented, though the groups showed no difference in activation or CD3 levels.

Each donor gave one peripheral blood draw, averaging roughly 120 mL, which was collected into heparinised tubes. Naive, central memory, regulatory and stem cell-like memory CD4+ T cells were sorted on a BD FACSAria II using a panel including CD45RO, CCR7, CD25, CD127, CD95 and CD27. All sorted populations exceeded 95% purity. PBMCs were isolated right away by Lymphoprep density gradient centrifugation and were stained directly, without culture. So that batch effects would be minimized, each experiment stained and sorted samples in pairs, pairing one healthy donor with one patient. The High Capacity cDNA Reverse Transcription Kit was used to reverse transcribe all of the isolated RNA, meaning that expressed TCRB transcripts were what got sequenced. Deep immunoSEQ sequencing was performed on naive, central memory and regulatory T cell samples, with an average of roughly 3.5 million total reads per sample. After sorted cells were lysed in RLT buffer, RNA was extracted with DNase-treated RNeasy Micro or Mini kits, with the choice depending on cell number. To prevent cross-contamination, each cell subset was processed individually, whereas patient and healthy donor samples were processed jointly. The immunoSEQ multiplex PCR was used to amplify TCRB sequences from cDNA, yielding 87-bp fragments that span the CDR3 region. Amplicons were sequenced on the Illumina HiSeq platform. Under the source paper's analysis protocol: Synthetic template baselines were used to correct PCR bias computationally, reads within Hamming distance 2 were collapsed, and singletons that could not be merged were discarded. Reads were aligned against IMGT so that V, D and J genes, CDR3 length and insertions or deletions at six rearrangement sites could be assigned. Within each subset, clonotype counts were normalized to the number of sorted cells before true diversity and Gini coefficients were calculated with the tcR R package. The overlap coefficient, calculated on TCRB nucleotide sequences, was used to measure repertoire sharing. TCRdb retrieved this table from immuneACCESS and kept in-frame rearrangements only. Not all clones are present; in checked studies, unresolved V genes account for under half, and no reason is known for the remainder. That table gives V, J and clone size, and the DNA gave D and trimming. The sample data list 250,000 to 350,000 clones, and 13% to 15% of these were observed just once. The ten largest clonotypes hold approximately 7% of the sample.

With regard to this clone: Its antigen specificity is not known. No base qualities exist here, and no much larger clone lies one base off it.

Trimming removed 1 base from V and 10 bases from J; the gene matches leave 8 bases unexplained. From a lookup of the germline V gene (reference sequence), CDR1 and CDR2 are LNHDA and SQIVND. CDR3 length: 16 amino acids, cysteine to phenylalanine. The DNA shown is the 48-base CDR3, in frame from base 1. The sequenced sample consisted of central memory CD4+ T cells from blood. The sequence was collected from a man aged 30 to 39 in good health. The chain employs TRBV19 and TRBJ2-1; a stretch of 12 junction bases matches TRBD2. The CDR3 region has the sequence CASSIAGTSGPLEQFF. The DNA reads as follows: TGTGCCAGTAGTATAGCCGGGACTAGCGGGCCACTGGAGCAGTTCTTC.